What follows are 4 T cell receptor beta chains derived from one specimen sequenced in a study of graft-versus-host responses after intestinal transplantation. Time point of the sample: postoperative day 105 after intestinal transplantation (dayNNNN = postoperative day). The protocol was immunoSEQ multiplex PCR, while the TCRdb copy is restricted to in-frame clones and leaves out a portion. Found here are some 500 clones, 96% of them singletons; the top ten hold more than 4.5%. The material was bone marrow, obtained 105 days after intestinal transplantation. These receptors all stem from a human patient who received an intestinal transplant, so some T cells may come from the graft donor.

This clone has only a few counts. This CDR3 is CASSLGLAESYEQYF. In DNA, the CDR3 is TGTGCCAGCAGCTTAGGGCTAGCGGAGTCCTACGAGCAGTACTTC. The genes are TRBV7-9 and TRBJ2-7; 7 positions agree with TRBD2. The CDR3 runs to 15 residues. Looked up from germline, CDR1 is SEHNR and CDR2 is FQNEAQ (reference sequence). The V segment lost 1 base and the J segment 1 base; nucleotides outside the gene matches: 4.

Only one count was recorded for this clone. The chain employs TRBV19 and TRBJ2-3; D unclear. Deletions cut 6 bases from V and 0 bases from J, with 10 bases between. This CDR3 region has 14 residues. The germline CDR1 and CDR2 sequences are LNHDA and SQIVND (reference sequence). The chain's CDR3 is CASRWDASTDTQYF. The CDR3 DNA reads as TGTGCCAGTAGGTGGGATGCTAGCACAGATACGCAGTATTTT.

The V and J genes are TRBV5-1 and TRBJ2-2; D unresolved. The CDR3 contains 16 residues. The V gene's germline CDR1 is SGHRS and CDR2 YFSETQ. V shed 7 bases and J shed 0 bases, with 16 bases lying between them. The CDR3 loop reads CASRAVDRPNTGELFF. The CDR3 nucleotides are TGCGCCAGCCGCGCCGTGGACCGGCCGAACACCGGGGAGCTGTTTTTT.

The chain carries TRBV5-4 and TRBJ2-2; no clear D gene. Germline CDR1 and CDR2: SGHNT and YYREEE (reference sequence). The CDR3 sequence is 14 residues long. The germline V and J ends were trimmed by 4 bases and 5 bases, with 12 bases remaining between them. For the CDR3, the DNA is TGTGCCAGCAGCCCCGGCTGGGGTACCGGGGAGCTGTTTTTT. Protein: CASSPGWGTGELFF.